Detailed here is one TCR beta chain. The sample is drawn from a study of blood T cell repertoires in COVID-19. In the study overall: COVID-19 samples from acute and convalescent phases originated in the United States, Italy and Spain. T cells, B-cell-depleted T cells, or PBMCs provided the cDNA or gDNA that served as material.

Authors' methods: Amplification from reference gene primers served as the basis for estimated nucleated cell counts. Here immunoSEQ multiplex PCR was the method, and the copy in TCRdb shows in-frame clones only, minus some. V, J and clone size derive from that table, while D and trimming were established from the DNA sequence. The sample lists 150,000 to 200,000 clones, roughly 86% occurring once. CDR1 is LGHNA, CDR2 YSLEER, per germline. V lost 4 bases to trimming and J lost 8 bases; unmatched junction nucleotides: 5. CDR3 length: 13 residues. The sample consisted of peripheral blood. The chain employs TRBV4-3 and TRBJ1-2; 9 nucleotides align to TRBD1. The origin of this receptor is a man aged 70 or older with acute or convalescent COVID-19. The CDR3 sequence: CASSRHGQGGYTF. DNA for the CDR3: TGCGCCAGCAGCCGACATGGACAGGGGGGCTACACCTTC.